Below, 7 T cell receptor beta chains from the same sample are listed, as sequenced in a study of shared clonotypes between healthy human individuals. Sequencing was performed with immunoSEQ multiplex PCR; in TCRdb, only in-frame clones are kept and a portion is missing. The sample includes under 2.5 million clones, 85% to 95% of them seen just once. The specimen was naive CD4+ T cells from PBMCs. The subset: CD45RA+ positively selected. The receptors stem from a man aged 18 to 30 in good health. Some clones in this sample may be carry-over from other donors' samples.

J is TRBJ2-1 and V is TRBV15, with D hard to call. Germline V gives CDR1 LNHNV, CDR2 YYDKDF (reference sequence). The length of the CDR3 is 14 residues. V lost 6 bases, J lost 15 bases, and 24 bases lay in between. CDR3 nucleotides: TGTGCCACCAGGTTGGCGGCGGCGGCACTCCCTTCGTTCTTC. This sequence encodes CATRLAAAALPSFF.

V is TRBV27 and J is TRBJ2-7; TRBD2 aligns across 7 bases. Germline lookup yields CDR1 MNHEY and CDR2 SMNVEV (reference sequence). Trimming removed 2 bases from V and 6 bases from J; junction bases left unmatched: 7. The CDR3 totals 14 residues. The chain's CDR3 is CASSLGLQRGEQYF. The CDR3 DNA reads as TGTGCCAGCAGTTTAGGGCTACAGCGGGGCGAGCAGTACTTC.

The CDR3 loop is CASSLRASGSYEQYF. The CDR3 DNA reads TGCGCCAGCAGCTTGAGAGCTAGCGGGAGTTACGAGCAGTACTTC. J is TRBJ2-7 and V is TRBV5-1; 10 positions match TRBD2. The J segment lost 4 bases and the V segment lost 1 base, leaving 5 bases of the junction unmatched. The germline gives CDR1 SGHRS, CDR2 YFSETQ. The CDR3 runs 15 residues.

The chain recombines TRBV6-5 with TRBJ1-2; the D is unclear. Trimming removed 0 bases from V and 0 bases from J, with 8 bases in between. CDR1 MNHEY and CDR2 SVGAGI come from the germline V gene. CDR3 length: 15 amino acids. Here the CDR3 DNA reads TGTGCCAGCAGTTACTCGCAGGTTACTAACTATGGCTACACCTTC. It codes for CASSYSQVTNYGYTF.

The V call is TRBV30, the J call TRBJ2-3, with D unclear. The CDR3 contains 10 residues. Germline loops: CDR1 GTSNPN, CDR2 SVGIG (reference sequence). The germline V and J ends were trimmed by 8 bases and 5 bases, with 8 bases remaining between them. The CDR3 reads CAGARDTQYF. In nucleotides, the CDR3 is TGTGCCGGAGCGCGAGATACGCAGTATTTT.

The chain employs TRBV18 and TRBJ2-7; D tentatively reads TRBD1 or TRBD2 (5 bases each). Trimming removed 2 bases at V and 6 bases at J, with 14 bases between. The CDR3 sequence is 14 residues long. CDR1 is KGHSH, CDR2 LQKENI, per germline. CDR3 bases: TGTGCCAGCTCACCAACCCGGGACGTGGGCGAGCAGTACTTC. The encoded protein is CASSPTRDVGEQYF.

The chain carries TRBV19 and TRBJ1-4; D unclear. V was cut by 10 bases and J by 0 bases, with 15 bases left in between. The CDR3 is 15 amino acids. CDR1 is LNHDA and CDR2 is SQIVND in the germline V gene (reference sequence). The CDR3 DNA is TGTGCCACCAGACCCGCACCCGCAACTAATGAAAAACTGTTTTTT. Amino acid sequence: CATRPAPATNEKLFF.